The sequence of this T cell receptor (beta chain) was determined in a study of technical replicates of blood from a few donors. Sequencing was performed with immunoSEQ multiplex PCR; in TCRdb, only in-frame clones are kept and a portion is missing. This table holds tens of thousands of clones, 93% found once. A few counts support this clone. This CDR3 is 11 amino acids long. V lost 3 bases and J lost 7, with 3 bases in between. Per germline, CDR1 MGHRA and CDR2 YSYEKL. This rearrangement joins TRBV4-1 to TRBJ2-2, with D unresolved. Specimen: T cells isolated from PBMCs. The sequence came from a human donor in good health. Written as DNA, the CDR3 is TGCGCCAGCAGCCATAGCGGGGAGCTGTTTTTT. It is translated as CASSHSGELFF.